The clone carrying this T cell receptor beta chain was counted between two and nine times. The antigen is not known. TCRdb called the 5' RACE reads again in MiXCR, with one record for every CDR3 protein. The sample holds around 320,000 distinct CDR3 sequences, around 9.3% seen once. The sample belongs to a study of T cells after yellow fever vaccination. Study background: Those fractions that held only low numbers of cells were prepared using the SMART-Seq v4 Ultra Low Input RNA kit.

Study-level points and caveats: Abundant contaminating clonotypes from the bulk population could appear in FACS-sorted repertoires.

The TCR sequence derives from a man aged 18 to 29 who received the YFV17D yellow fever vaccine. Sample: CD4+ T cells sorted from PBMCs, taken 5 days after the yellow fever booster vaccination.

The CDR3: CASSFHLGQGDTQYF. The DNA for the CDR3 is TGTGCCAGCAGCTTTCATCTGGGGCAAGGGGATACGCAGTATTTT. The rearrangement uses TRBV7-2 and TRBJ2-3; D is perhaps TRBD1 (5 bases). The CDR3 is made up of 15 amino acids. Trimming removed 3 bases from V and 6 bases from J, with 16 bases in between. Germline V gene lookup returns CDR1 SGHTA and CDR2 FQGNSA.